This entry is about one T cell receptor (beta chain). The antigen remains undetermined. Produced via immunoSEQ multiplex PCR; TCRdb's table is partial and in-frame only. The data contain over a million clones, nearly 99% of them singletons. Germline V gene data show CDR1 as GTSNPN and CDR2 as SVGIG (reference sequence). Trimming took off 0 bases at V and 6 bases at J, with 12 bases between the two ends. The CDR3 sequence is 14 residues long. This sample was included in a study of shared clonotypes between healthy human individuals. Study-wide results and limits: It was observed that about 5% of naive CD4 clonotypes were shared across a few donors. Researchers found naive subsets generally carried larger estimated richness than memory subsets. Compared with clonotypes that all four donors shared, non-shared clonotypes had lower generation probabilities.

This TCR was sampled from a young man in good health. This chain links TRBV30 with TRBJ1-5, with no clear D. The source material was naive CD4+ T cells sorted from blood. Documented subset: CD45RA+ positively selected. CDR3 sequence: CAWSVSMTGQPQHF. Here the CDR3 DNA reads TGTGCCTGGAGTGTAAGTATGACGGGTCAGCCCCAGCATTTT.